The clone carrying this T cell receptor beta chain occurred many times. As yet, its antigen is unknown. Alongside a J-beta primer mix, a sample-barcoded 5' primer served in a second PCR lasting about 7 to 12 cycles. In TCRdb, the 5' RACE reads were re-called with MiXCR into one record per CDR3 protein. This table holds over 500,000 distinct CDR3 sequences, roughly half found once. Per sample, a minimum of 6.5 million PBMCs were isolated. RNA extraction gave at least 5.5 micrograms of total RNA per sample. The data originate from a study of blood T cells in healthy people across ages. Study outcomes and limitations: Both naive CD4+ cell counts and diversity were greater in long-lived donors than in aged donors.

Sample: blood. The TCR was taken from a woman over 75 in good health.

CDR3 nucleotides: TGTGCCAGCTCACCCTCAGGAACTAGCGGGAACAATGAGCAGTTCTTC. It encodes CASSPSGTSGNNEQFF. The chain combines TRBV18 with TRBJ2-1; TRBD2 agrees at 10 bases. The germline CDR1 and CDR2 sequences are KGHSH and LQKENI. The junction had 7 bases not matched to a gene; V was cut back by 3 bases and J by 5 bases. CDR3 length equals 16 residues.